The 25 T cell receptor beta chains below were found in one sample sequenced in a study of T-cell memory formation after mild COVID-19. In TCRdb, the 5' RACE reads were re-called with MiXCR into one record per CDR3 protein. The data contain roughly 250,000 distinct CDR3 sequences, 16% of them seen just once; the ten biggest clones take up roughly a fifth. Sequencing was carried out using PBMCs or a T cell subset sorted from them (not recorded which). The receptors come from a man aged 18 to 35 who had mild COVID-19 (a few samples of this study predate the infection). Cell type and time point are not known.

This clonotype occurred a few times. The chain employs TRBV24-1 and TRBJ2-3; 9 nucleotides match TRBD1. The CDR3 covers 13 residues. V shed 7 bases and J 4 bases; nucleotides not matched to a gene: 2. Looked up from germline, CDR1 is KGHDR and CDR2 is SFDVKD. CDR3 region: CATRRQGADTQYF. In DNA, the CDR3 is TGTGCCACCAGACGACAGGGGGCAGATACGCAGTATTTT.

The sample holds many counts of this clonotype. This chain uses TRBV3-1 with TRBJ2-2; D is uncertain. The CDR3 sequence is 21 residues long. Germline assignment: CDR1 LGHDT and CDR2 YNNKEL (reference sequence). The V end was cut by 4 bases, the J end by 2 bases, with 29 bases between. CDR3 DNA sequence: TGTGCCAGCAGCCCTACCCCGGGCACCACCAGGAGAAGTACAAACACCGGGGAGCTGTTTTTT. It translates to CASSPTPGTTRRSTNTGELFF. The whole variable domain, filled in from reference TRBV3-1 and TRBJ2-2, reads DTAVSQTPKYLVTQMGNDKSIKCEQNLGHDTMYWYKQDSKKFLKIMFSYNNKELIINETVPNRFSPKSPDKAHLNLHINSLELGDSAVYFCASSPTPGTTRRSTNTGELFFGEGSRLTVL.

This clonotype was picked up a small number of times. CDR3 nucleotide sequence: TGTGCCAGCAGCCCAGGACAGGGTCCCAATCAGCCCCAGCATTTT. Its protein product is CASSPGQGPNQPQHF. The chain employs TRBV7-9 and TRBJ1-5, with TRBD1 matching 8 bases. In germline, CDR1 is SEHNR, CDR2 FQNEAQ (reference sequence). CDR3 size: 15 residues. J was trimmed by 3 bases and V by 5 bases; bases with no gene match: 6.

This clonotype was seen many times. The chain is built from TRBV5-1 and TRBJ2-3, with D tentatively TRBD2 (5 bases). The CDR3 has 13 residues. Germline V gene sequence: CDR1 SGHRS, CDR2 YFSETQ. V lost 4 bases and J lost 3, with 9 bases in between. Here the CDR3 reads CASSRGLTDTQYF. In nucleotides, the CDR3 is TGCGCCAGCAGCCGAGGACTGACAGATACGCAGTATTTT.

Ten or more counts support this clonotype. For the CDR3, the DNA is TGTGCCAGCACCCCCAATCCGGGGCACGGCTACACCTTC. Translated, it gives CASTPNPGHGYTF. V usage is TRBV12-3 or TRBV12-4 and J usage is TRBJ1-2, with D tentatively TRBD1 (5 bases). The V end was cut by 7 bases, the J end by 8 bases, with 17 bases between. The CDR3 loop spans 13 amino acids.

This rearrangement joins TRBV4-1 to TRBJ1-1, with D perhaps matching TRBD1 (5 bases). V was trimmed by 1 base and J by 4 bases, leaving 13 bases between them. CDR1 MGHRA and CDR2 YSYEKL come from the germline V gene. CDR3 length: 15 residues. The CDR3 region has the DNA TGCGCCAGCAGCCAAGGCCGACAGAGGGGCACTGAAGCTTTCTTT. It encodes CASSQGRQRGTEAFF.

This clonotype was seen at least ten times. This rearrangement joins TRBV12-3 or TRBV12-4 to TRBJ2-5; D may be TRBD1 (5 bases). CDR3 length: 13 residues. The V gene lost 3 bases and the J gene lost 7 bases, with 12 bases spanning the gap. CDR3 protein: CASSLGLKGTQYF. CDR3 bases: TGTGCCAGCAGTTTGGGGCTGAAGGGGACCCAGTACTTC.

This clonotype was seen a handful of times. This sequence joins TRBV12-3 or TRBV12-4 and TRBJ1-6; tentatively, D is TRBD1 (5 bases). With 1 base removed from V and 0 bases from J, the gap between germline ends came to 7 bases. This CDR3 has 16 amino acids. The CDR3 here is CASSLGGHSYNSPLHF. CDR3 DNA sequence: TGTGCCAGCAGTTTAGGGGGCCACTCCTATAATTCACCCCTCCACTTT.

This clonotype showed up just a few times. V gene TRBV5-1 combines with J gene TRBJ1-6; D is uncertain. The germline V gene has CDR1 SGHRS and CDR2 YFSETQ. The CDR3 runs 14 residues. V lost 0 bases and J lost 13, with 14 bases in between. The CDR3 bases are TGCGCCAGCAGCTTGGGACGGATGATGGTCCCCCTCCACTTT. Its translation: CASSLGRMMVPLHF.

V is TRBV20-1 and J is TRBJ2-2, with 13 nucleotides matching TRBD2. Germline V gives CDR1 DFQATT, CDR2 SNEGSKA (reference sequence). CDR3 length: 16 residues. V was clipped by 3 bases and J by 5 bases; unmatched bases: 6. The CDR3 here is CSASRLAGGPTGELFF. The CDR3 DNA sequence: TGCAGTGCTAGCCGACTAGCGGGGGGTCCAACCGGGGAGCTGTTTTTT.

J is TRBJ2-3 and V is TRBV20-1, with D unresolved. The germline V and J ends were trimmed by 0 bases and 8 bases, with 21 bases remaining between them. This CDR3 spans 16 amino acids. CDR1 is DFQATT, CDR2 SNEGSKA, per germline (reference sequence). In DNA, the CDR3 is TGCAGTGCTAGAGATCCCCTGGGCCCAAGGTCACCTACGCAGTATTTT. Its protein product is CSARDPLGPRSPTQYF.

This clonotype appeared a few times. This sequence joins TRBV4-3 and TRBJ2-3; TRBD2 matches at 11 bases. V gave up 0 bases and J gave up 3 bases; unmatched junction bases: 14. This CDR3 has 20 amino acids. Germline-derived CDR1 and CDR2 are LGHNA and YSLEER. CDR3 sequence (DNA): TGCGCCAGCAGCCAAGACGGACTAGCGGGTGAAGAGGGGGGGACAGATACGCAGTATTTT. It encodes CASSQDGLAGEEGGTDTQYF.

In this sample, this clonotype turned up a few times. The chain joins TRBV24-1 to TRBJ1-5; D is unresolved. This CDR3 contains 16 residues. Trimming took off 3 bases at V and 0 bases at J, with 11 bases between the two ends. Germline V gene sequence: CDR1 KGHDR, CDR2 SFDVKD. The CDR3 is CATSDRRRGSNQPQHF. CDR3 coding DNA: TGTGCCACCAGTGATAGACGTCGCGGTAGCAATCAGCCCCAGCATTTT.

This clonotype showed up just a few times. The rearrangement uses TRBV12-5 and TRBJ2-1; 7 bases match TRBD1. With 3 bases clipped from V and 8 bases from J, the junction kept 4 bases outside the gene matches. This CDR3 comprises 13 residues. The germline CDR1 and CDR2 sequences are LGHNT and FRNRAP. The CDR3: CASGFWTGHEQFF. The CDR3 nucleotides read TGTGCTAGTGGTTTCTGGACAGGTCATGAGCAGTTCTTC.

There are many counts of this clonotype. The chain has TRBV7-2 and TRBJ2-5, with 8 bases identical to TRBD2. V dropped 2 bases and J dropped 2; count of bases not matched to a gene: 4. Germline V CDR1 and CDR2: SGHTA, FQGNSA. The CDR3 runs to 15 residues. This CDR3 is CASSLTAGAQETQYF. The CDR3 region has the DNA TGTGCCAGCAGCTTAACAGCGGGGGCACAAGAGACCCAGTACTTC.

The chain recombines TRBV29-1 with TRBJ1-2; maybe TRBD1 (5 bases). Trimming took 6 bases from V and 6 from J, leaving 20 bases between them. The CDR3 loop spans 14 amino acids. CDR1 and CDR2 (germline): SQVTM, ANQGSEA. The CDR3 loop reads CSVSTHNQGDGYTF. In nucleotides, the CDR3 is TGCAGCGTCTCCACTCATAATCAGGGAGATGGCTACACCTTC.

This clonotype was counted a few times. The chain combines TRBV6-5 with TRBJ1-2; TRBD1 is a possible D gene (6 bases). Germline V CDR1 and CDR2: MNHEY, SVGAGI. V lost 7 bases, J lost 4 bases, and 13 bases lay in between. The CDR3 totals 13 residues. This CDR3 is CASTPDRSYGYTF. Here the CDR3 DNA reads TGTGCCAGCACCCCTGACAGGTCCTATGGCTACACCTTC.

This clonotype was picked up a small number of times. V gene TRBV7-3 combines with J gene TRBJ2-1; 9 bases match TRBD2. The V and J ends lost 6 bases and 8 bases, in that order; junction bases with no gene match: 8. CDR1 SGHTA and CDR2 FQGTGA come from the germline V gene. This CDR3 spans 14 amino acids. CDR3 loop: CASSTAGGLDEQFF. CDR3 nucleotides: TGTGCCAGCAGTACTGCGGGGGGGCTGGATGAGCAGTTCTTC.

This clonotype turned up a few times. The chain's CDR3 is CASSQDLVWELFF. The DNA of the CDR3 is TGCGCCAGCAGCCAAGATCTCGTGTGGGAGCTGTTTTTT. The chain recombines TRBV4-1 with TRBJ2-2, with D hard to call. The germline V gene encodes CDR1 MGHRA and CDR2 YSYEKL. V lost 0 bases, J lost 9 bases, and 8 bases lay in between. This CDR3 comprises 13 residues.

This clonotype was counted between two and nine times. The chain is built from TRBV5-1 and TRBJ2-3; a weak D match, TRBD2 (6 bases). Trimming removed 0 bases at V and 0 bases at J, with 11 bases between. The CDR3 sequence is 16 residues long. Germline lookup yields CDR1 SGHRS and CDR2 YFSETQ. This CDR3 reads CASSLAAGTSTDTQYF. In nucleotides, the CDR3 is TGCGCCAGCAGCTTGGCCGCGGGGACTAGCACAGATACGCAGTATTTT.

Many counts were recorded for this clonotype. This chain links TRBV7-6 with TRBJ1-2; D gene uncertain. This CDR3 has 13 amino acids. Trimming pared 5 bases from V and 5 bases from J, leaving 12 bases between. Germline lookup yields CDR1 SGHVS and CDR2 FNYEAQ. As DNA, the CDR3 is TGTGCCAGCAGCCCAGGCGGAGGGTATGGCTACACCTTC. Translation: CASSPGGGYGYTF.

The rearrangement uses TRBV6-2 or TRBV6-3 and TRBJ2-7; possible D gene TRBD2, 5 bases. This CDR3 comprises 13 residues. V lost 5 bases and J lost 3, with 11 bases in between. Germline-derived CDR1 and CDR2 are MNHEY and SVGEGT. As DNA, the CDR3 is TGTGCCAGCAGTAGAGGGATAGGCTACGAGCAGTACTTC. Amino acid sequence: CASSRGIGYEQYF.

This clonotype has more than one count but fewer than ten. The rearrangement joins TRBV5-1 to TRBJ2-4; 7 bases align to TRBD1. CDR1 and CDR2 (germline): SGHRS, YFSETQ. The CDR3 is 13 residues long. Trimming took 5 bases from V and 5 from J; bases not matched to a gene: 4. CDR3 bases: TGCGCCAGCAGGCGGACAGGTGAAAACATTCAGTACTTC. It translates to CASRRTGENIQYF. The whole variable domain, remainder taken from reference TRBV5-1 and TRBJ2-4, is KAGVTQTPRYLIKTRGQQVTLSCSPISGHRSVSWYQQTPGQGLQFLFEYFSETQRNKGNFPGRFSGRQFSNSRSEMNVSTLELGDSALYLCASRRTGENIQYFGAGTRLSVL.

This clonotype was seen a handful of times. The V call is TRBV10-3, the J call TRBJ2-4; TRBD1 is a possible D gene (5 bases). The V end was cut by 4 bases, the J end by 6 bases, with 10 bases between. The CDR3 extends over 13 amino acids. Germline-derived CDR1 and CDR2 are ENHRY and SYGVKD. CDR3 in amino acids: CAISGGQGNIQYF. In nucleotides, the CDR3 is TGTGCCATCAGTGGGGGTCAGGGAAACATTCAGTACTTC.

Concerning this clonotype: The junction and the germline gene differ at one end; a read error may be behind it. This rearrangement joins TRBV7-2 to TRBJ2-5; 7 nucleotides line up with TRBD2. Germline V lookup: CDR1 SGHTA, CDR2 FQGNSA. The CDR3 runs to 13 residues. The CDR3 region is CASSYPGQAGGDF. The DNA for the CDR3 is TGTGCCAGCAGCTACCCCGGGCAGGCTGGGGGGGACTTC. The full variable domain, in which reference TRBV7-2 and TRBJ2-5 provide the parts outside the CDR3, is GAGVSQSPSNKVTEKGKDVELRCDPISGHTALYWYRQSLGQGLEFLIYFQGNSAPDKSGLPSDRFSAERTGGSVSTLTIQRTQQEDSAVYLCASSYPGQAGGDFGPGTRLLVL.